This T cell receptor (beta chain) was obtained from a study of T cells in Graves' hyperthyroidism and ophthalmopathy. Study findings and constraints: Blood also carried most thyroid clonotypes expanded above 0.001.

RNA transcripts served as the template for amplifying TCR beta CDR3 regions. HTBI primers were employed in a first-round RT-PCR of the TCR CDR3. Each CDR3 protein is one row after TCRdb ran MiXCR on the multiplex PCR reads. Of more than 300,000 distinct CDR3 sequences in the sample, about 17% were seen once. This clonotype was observed a few times. The antigen is undetermined. Orbital computed tomography and thyroid ultrasound, together with serum TRAb and thyroxine and clinical symptoms, were used for diagnoses. Blood sampling occurred at first hyperthyroidism diagnosis, ahead of any ophthalmopathy symptoms. Around 10 ml of fresh peripheral blood supplied the PBMCs. V lost 4 bases, J lost 2 bases, and 10 bases stayed unmatched. This CDR3 region has 18 residues. Germline V gene data show CDR1 as SGHRS and CDR2 as YFSETQ.

The receptor comes from a woman aged 25 to 45 with Graves' hyperthyroidism that later progressed to Graves' ophthalmopathy. Input material: blood. V is TRBV5-1 and J is TRBJ2-5, with 14 positions matching TRBD2. The CDR3 sequence: CASSQGTSGRPPQETQYF. DNA of the CDR3: TGCGCCAGCAGCCAAGGGACTAGCGGGAGACCCCCGCAAGAGACCCAGTACTTC.